The present T cell receptor (beta chain) was sequenced within a study of vaccination and CD4 T cells after COVID-19 (dated by TCRdb to 2022 to 2024). Concerning the study at large: SARS-CoV-2 positivity had been established in the convalescent patients by nasal swab PCR, and mild disease was recorded in about 9 of these patients and severe disease in one. Six males and four females were included in the convalescent cohort, with two Hispanic individuals, seven Caucasians, two Asians and one multiracial person represented. Participants got two doses of the Pfizer-BioNTech BNT162b2 vaccine (n=8) or two doses of the Moderna mRNA-1273 vaccine (n=2). Post-COVID blood samples were collected from convalescent patients a median of approximately 100 days after diagnosis, with a range of roughly 30 to 161 days. Post-vaccine blood samples were taken a median of around 77 days after the second vaccine dose, with a range of about 13 to 250 days. For stimulating the cultures, overlapping spike peptide pools were used, derived from SARS-CoV-2 as well as from the common cold coronaviruses HCoV-NL63, HCoV-OC43 and HCoV-229E. As controls, cultures received a CEFX viral epitope pool (the positive control), an HIV-1 Nef peptide pool (the negative control), or no peptide at all. In around 9 COVID-19 convalescent patients and several infection-naive healthy vaccine recipients, researchers compared the spike-specific CD4+ TCR repertoire from before mRNA vaccination with the repertoire from after.

General study outcomes and caveats: Only a relatively small number of convalescent patients were included in the study, and early timepoints following natural infection were not analyzed. An increase in the median number of SARS-CoV-2-reactive clonotypes from roughly 20 after infection to roughly 36 after vaccination was observed, but the change was not found to be significant. Of the vaccine-specific clones found in convalescent patients, nearly all (304 of 307) were mono-reactive for SARS-CoV-2 spike instead of being cross-reactive with common cold coronaviruses. In convalescent patients, a median around 86% of post-vaccine SARS-CoV-2-reactive clones were detected only after vaccination, suggesting vaccine-specific priming.

The treatment or condition label, read with the paper, signifies: roughly 11-day PBMC culture with coronavirus spike peptide pools or control peptides (ViraFEST assay). The ViraFEST assay was used in the study, in which antigen-specific T cells were expanded with peptide pools and expanded clonotypes were subsequently identified by TCR sequencing. The convalescent patients' positive SARS-CoV-2 PCR tests fell between March and December 2020, which was before the Alpha, Beta and Delta variants emerged in the United States. PBMCs were cultured at about 2 million per well in IMDM supplemented with approximately 5% human AB serum and 9.5 to 10 IU/ml IL-2, with approximately 11 ug/ml peptide pools added. On days 3 and 7, half of the culture medium was replaced with fresh IL-2-containing medium. After approximately eleven days of culture, CD4+ T cells were isolated by negative selection using the EasySep CD4+ T cell isolation kit. Ficoll-Paque Plus gradient centrifugation was used to isolate PBMCs from whole blood, and the isolated PBMCs were then either used fresh or cryopreserved at -140C. Culture conditions were generally each tested in triplicate wells.

To prepare the library, PCR was applied. At the Johns Hopkins FTIC core, DNA from the cultured CD4+ T cells underwent TCR sequencing with the Oncomine TCR Beta short-read assay. The QIAamp micro DNA kit was used to extract genomic DNA from the cultured CD4+ T cells. Oncomine TCR Beta libraries from cultured CD4+ T cells were pooled with unique dual indexes and sequenced on an Illumina iSeq 100. The original pipeline was this. Non-productive sequences were removed, and CDR3s that did not start with C, did not end with F or W, or were shorter than 7 amino acids were discarded. The MANAFEST web application was used to identify antigen-specific clonotypes by comparing peptide-stimulated wells against reference wells and other culture wells. For a clone to be called positive, the clone needed an FDR below 0.05, an odds ratio above 5, and a productive frequency above 0.1% in at least two of three replicate wells. Cross-reactive clonotypes were defined as significantly expanded in both SARS-CoV-2 spike wells and at least one common cold coronavirus spike condition. Similarity between CDR3 sequences was evaluated in R version 3.6.1 using Levenshtein distances (stringdist) and unrooted phylogenetic trees (ape). In-frame beta chains were kept once TCRdb had trimmed the public reads at Q25 with fastp and called clones with MiXCR. Each entry merges the rows of one CDR3 protein and shows their most common DNA and genes. TCRdb's processing, not the authors', yielded these V and J calls. In all, the sample holds roughly 7,500 distinct CDR3 sequences, and about 46% of those were seen once. The biggest ten clones account for 15% to 20% of the sample.

For this clonotype: What this receptor recognizes is not known. Base quality data are lacking; no much larger clone is found one base away.

The receptor was isolated from a human donor who had recovered from COVID-19. The source material was CD4+ T cells from blood, cultured in vitro.

The CDR3 reads as follows: CASRTSGGAGETQYF. The DNA sequence is given as TGTGCCAGCCGGACTAGCGGGGGGGCCGGAGAGACCCAGTACTTC. The receptor chain draws on TRBV6-2 or TRBV6-3 and TRBJ2-5, with 15 middle bases fitting TRBD2. V is trimmed back by 8 bases and J by 4 bases, and the junction contains 5 bases that no gene match accounts for. The CDR3 measures 15 amino acids from cysteine to phenylalanine. Only CDR3 DNA remains: 45 bases, in frame from the first base. In the germline V gene, CDR1 corresponds to MNHEY and CDR2 to SVGEGT.